The 5 T cell receptor beta chains presented below share a single source sample, sequenced in a study of beta chain features in type 1 diabetes. Study results and caveats: Type 1 diabetes patients showed a moderate but significant shortening of TCRB CDR3s in all four CD4+ subsets.

Which antigens these TCRs recognize remains unknown. cDNA synthesis used the whole RNA isolate, giving expressed TCRB sequences. Assay: immunoSEQ multiplex PCR; the TCRdb copy retains only in-frame clones and omits some. The sample has hundreds of thousands of clones, 13% seen once; the top ten hold about 0.02%. Sequences were obtained from naive CD4+ T cells from blood. The origin of the receptors is a man between 18 and 35 years old with type 1 diabetes.

The chain employs TRBV6-5 and TRBJ2-3; D is perhaps TRBD1 (5 bases). There are 15 residues in the CDR3. Trimming removed 5 bases at V and 5 bases at J, with 17 bases between. CDR1 and CDR2 (germline): MNHEY, SVGAGI. The CDR3 nucleotides read TGTGCCAGCAGTCGAGAAGGGGTTCTAGAAGATACGCAGTATTTT. It translates to CASSREGVLEDTQYF.

There are a few counts of this clone. The CDR3 spells CASSPGGTDNQPQHF. CDR3 DNA sequence: TGCGCCAGCAGCCCCGGTGGTACAGACAATCAGCCCCAGCATTTT. V and J are TRBV5-1 and TRBJ1-5; D is undetermined. This CDR3 is built from 15 residues. Germline V gives CDR1 SGHRS, CDR2 YFSETQ. The V and J ends lost 4 bases and 3 bases respectively, with 14 bases between them. Full variable domain (missing parts from reference TRBV5-1 and TRBJ1-5): KAGVTQTPRYLIKTRGQQVTLSCSPISGHRSVSWYQQTPGQGLQFLFEYFSETQRNKGNFPGRFSGRQFSNSRSEMNVSTLELGDSALYLCASSPGGTDNQPQHFGDGTRLSIL.

The sample holds a few counts of this clone. The chain is built from TRBV28 and TRBJ2-5; TRBD2 is a possible D gene (6 bases). V lost 7 bases, J lost 1 base, and 10 bases lay in between. The CDR3 covers 13 residues. Germline V lookup: CDR1 MDHEN, CDR2 SYDVKM. DNA of the CDR3: TGTGCCAGCAATCGGAGGGGCCAAGAGACCCAGTACTTC. This encodes CASNRRGQETQYF. Drawing the rest from reference TRBV28 and TRBJ2-5, the complete variable domain is DVKVTQSSRYLVKRTGEKVFLECVQDMDHENMFWYRQDPGLGLRLIYFSYDVKMKEKGDIPEGYSVSREKKERFSLILESASTNQTSMYLCASNRRGQETQYFGPGTRLLVL.

Only a few counts were recorded for this clone. Distinct nucleotide sequences in the sample also encode this CDR3. The chain carries TRBV20-1 and TRBJ1-5; D not certain. Trimming pared 1 base from V and 7 bases from J, leaving 5 bases between. The CDR3 spans 11 residues. CDR1 DFQATT and CDR2 SNEGSKA come from the germline V gene (reference sequence). The CDR3 spells CSARGGQPQHF. As DNA, the CDR3 is TGCAGTGCTAGAGGCGGGCAGCCCCAGCATTTT.

This clone was seen only a few times. The gene calls are TRBV7-2 and TRBJ2-3, with D unclear. V gave up 7 bases and J gave up 5 bases, with 10 bases separating them. Germline V lookup: CDR1 SGHTA, CDR2 FQGNSA. There are 12 residues in the CDR3. Here the CDR3 reads CASIIAGDTQYF. The DNA of the CDR3 is TGTGCCAGCATCATAGCTGGAGATACGCAGTATTTT.